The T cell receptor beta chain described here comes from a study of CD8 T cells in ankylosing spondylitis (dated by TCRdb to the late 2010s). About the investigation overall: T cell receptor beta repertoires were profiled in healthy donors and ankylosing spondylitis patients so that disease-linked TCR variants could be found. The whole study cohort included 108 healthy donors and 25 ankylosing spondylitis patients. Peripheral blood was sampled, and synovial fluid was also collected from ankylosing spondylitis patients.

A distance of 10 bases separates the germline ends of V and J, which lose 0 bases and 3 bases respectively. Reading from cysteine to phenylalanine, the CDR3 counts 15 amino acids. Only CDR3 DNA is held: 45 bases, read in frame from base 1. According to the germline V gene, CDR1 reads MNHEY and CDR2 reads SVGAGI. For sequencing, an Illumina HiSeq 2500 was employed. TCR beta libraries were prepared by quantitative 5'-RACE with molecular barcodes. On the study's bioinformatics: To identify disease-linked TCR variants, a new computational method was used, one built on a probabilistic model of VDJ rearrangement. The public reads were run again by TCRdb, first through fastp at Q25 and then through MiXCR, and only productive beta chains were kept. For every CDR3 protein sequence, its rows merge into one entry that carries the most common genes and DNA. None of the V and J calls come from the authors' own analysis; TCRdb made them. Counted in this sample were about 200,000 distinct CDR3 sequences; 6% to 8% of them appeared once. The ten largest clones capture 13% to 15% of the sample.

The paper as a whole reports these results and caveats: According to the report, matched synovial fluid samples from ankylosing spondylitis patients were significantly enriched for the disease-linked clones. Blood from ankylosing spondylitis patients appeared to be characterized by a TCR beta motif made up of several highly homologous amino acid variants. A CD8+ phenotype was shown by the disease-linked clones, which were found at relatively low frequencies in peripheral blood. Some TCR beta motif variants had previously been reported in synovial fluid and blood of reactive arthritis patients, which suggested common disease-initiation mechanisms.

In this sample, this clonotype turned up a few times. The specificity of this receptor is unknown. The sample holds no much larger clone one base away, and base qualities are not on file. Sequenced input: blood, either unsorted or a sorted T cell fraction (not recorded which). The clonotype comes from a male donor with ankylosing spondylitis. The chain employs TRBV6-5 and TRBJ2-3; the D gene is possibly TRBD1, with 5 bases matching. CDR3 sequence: CASSYSGRVTDTQYF. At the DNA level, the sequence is TGTGCCAGCAGTTACTCGGGCAGGGTGACAGATACGCAGTATTTT.